A selection of T cell receptor beta chains follows, all from one sample in a study of graft-versus-host responses after intestinal transplantation. Assay: immunoSEQ multiplex PCR; the TCRdb copy retains only in-frame clones and omits some. The data hold about 120,000 clones, with 85% to 95% observed a single time. These receptors have no known antigen. Sequencing was performed on unstimulated CD4+ T cells sorted from spleen or lymph node cells, taken before intestinal transplant. The receptors come from a human donor who received an intestinal transplant. Both conserved end residues are part of each CDR3. The order of the fields is D gene, V gene, clone size, J gene, CDR3 protein, CDR3 DNA. D genes are given only for firm matches. Size is stated for part of the rows, as once, few or many counts, or as a class when the clone is expanded.

d_gene: TRBD2
v_gene: TRBV2
abundance: .
j_gene: TRBJ2-7
CDR3aa: CAGAGREVLSEQYF
CDR3nt: TGTGCCGGGGCAGGGCGGGAGGTCTTGAGCGAGCAGTACTTC

d_gene: .
v_gene: TRBV6-6
abundance: few
j_gene: TRBJ2-2
CDR3aa: CASSLIDGGELFF
CDR3nt: TGTGCCAGCAGCTTAATCGACGGCGGGGAGCTGTTTTTT

d_gene: TRBD2
v_gene: TRBV6-6
abundance: .
j_gene: TRBJ2-1
CDR3aa: CASTIAGRNNEQFF
CDR3nt: TGTGCCAGCACCATAGCGGGAAGGAACAATGAGCAGTTCTTC

d_gene: .
v_gene: TRBV9
abundance: .
j_gene: TRBJ1-4
CDR3aa: CASSVGSGATNEKLFF
CDR3nt: TGTGCCAGCAGCGTTGGATCAGGTGCAACTAATGAAAAACTGTTTTTT

d_gene: .
v_gene: TRBV6-1
abundance: .
j_gene: TRBJ2-3
CDR3aa: CACQPWVTDTQYF
CDR3nt: TGTGCCTGTCAACCGTGGGTCACAGATACGCAGTATTTT

d_gene: TRBD1
v_gene: TRBV6-5
abundance: .
j_gene: TRBJ2-1
CDR3aa: CASSRGQGPYNEQFF
CDR3nt: TGTGCCAGCAGCCGGGGACAGGGGCCCTACAATGAGCAGTTCTTC

d_gene: .
v_gene: TRBV6-1
abundance: .
j_gene: TRBJ2-3
CDR3aa: CASSESLVSDTQYF
CDR3nt: TGTGCCAGCAGTGAGTCGCTAGTATCAGATACGCAGTATTTT

d_gene: .
v_gene: TRBV7-6
abundance: .
j_gene: TRBJ1-3
CDR3aa: CASSVAYRGTVSGNTIYF
CDR3nt: TGTGCCAGCAGCGTTGCCTACCGAGGGACCGTTAGCGGAAACACCATATATTTT

d_gene: .
v_gene: TRBV5-1
abundance: .
j_gene: TRBJ2-7
CDR3aa: CASSLALASYEQYF
CDR3nt: TGCGCCAGCAGCTTGGCGCTAGCATCGTACGAGCAGTACTTC

d_gene: TRBD1
v_gene: TRBV6-1
abundance: .
j_gene: TRBJ2-3
CDR3aa: CASSPGQGTADTQYF
CDR3nt: TGTGCCAGCAGCCCCGGACAGGGCACGGCAGATACGCAGTATTTT

d_gene: TRBD2
v_gene: TRBV5-3
abundance: .
j_gene: TRBJ2-1
CDR3aa: CARSLETAGGSNEQFF
CDR3nt: TGTGCCAGAAGCTTGGAGACAGCGGGAGGGAGTAATGAGCAGTTCTTC

d_gene: .
v_gene: TRBV9
abundance: .
j_gene: TRBJ1-1
CDR3aa: CASSPSGDTEAFF
CDR3nt: TGTGCCAGCAGCCCATCCGGGGACACTGAAGCTTTCTTT

d_gene: .
v_gene: TRBV6-5
abundance: .
j_gene: TRBJ2-7
CDR3aa: CASTQGASYEQYF
CDR3nt: TGTGCCAGCACCCAAGGGGCGTCCTACGAGCAGTACTTC

d_gene: TRBD1
v_gene: TRBV28
abundance: .
j_gene: TRBJ2-7
CDR3aa: CASTQNGQGTYEQYF
CDR3nt: TGTGCCAGCACCCAAAACGGACAGGGGACCTACGAGCAGTACTTC

d_gene: TRBD1
v_gene: TRBV27
abundance: .
j_gene: TRBJ2-7
CDR3aa: CASSLGTGLYAYEQYF
CDR3nt: TGTGCCAGCAGTTTAGGGACAGGGCTTTACGCCTACGAGCAGTACTTC

d_gene: TRBD1
v_gene: TRBV2
abundance: .
j_gene: TRBJ1-3
CDR3aa: CASRGDRVGNTIYF
CDR3nt: TGTGCCAGCAGGGGGGACAGGGTGGGAAACACCATATATTTT

d_gene: TRBD2
v_gene: TRBV5-1
abundance: .
j_gene: TRBJ2-7
CDR3aa: CASSLVGEGRYEQYF
CDR3nt: TGCGCCAGCAGCTTGGTGGGGGAGGGCCGGTACGAGCAGTACTTC

d_gene: .
v_gene: TRBV27
abundance: .
j_gene: TRBJ2-3
CDR3aa: CASSLYGIGGTDTQYF
CDR3nt: TGTGCCAGCAGTTTATATGGAATTGGGGGCACAGATACGCAGTATTTT

d_gene: .
v_gene: TRBV6-6
abundance: .
j_gene: TRBJ2-5
CDR3aa: CASSPWVSQEETQYF
CDR3nt: TGTGCCAGCAGCCCGTGGGTCTCGCAAGAAGAGACCCAGTACTTC

d_gene: TRBD2
v_gene: TRBV28
abundance: .
j_gene: TRBJ2-1
CDR3aa: CASSLPREGYNEQFF
CDR3nt: TGTGCCAGCAGTTTACCCCGGGAGGGGTACAATGAGCAGTTCTTC

d_gene: .
v_gene: TRBV28
abundance: .
j_gene: TRBJ1-3
CDR3aa: CASSLGNRAGNTIYF
CDR3nt: TGTGCCAGCAGTTTAGGAAACAGAGCGGGAAACACCATATATTTT

d_gene: .
v_gene: TRBV5-1
abundance: .
j_gene: TRBJ1-2
CDR3aa: CASSLGGGYTF
CDR3nt: TGCGCCAGCAGCTTGGGGGGTGGCTACACCTTC

d_gene: TRBD2
v_gene: TRBV7-9
abundance: .
j_gene: TRBJ2-5
CDR3aa: CASITTGLAGETQYF
CDR3nt: TGTGCCAGCATTACCACGGGACTAGCGGGAGAGACCCAGTACTTC

d_gene: .
v_gene: TRBV18
abundance: .
j_gene: TRBJ1-5
CDR3aa: CASSPRDGSDEPQHF
CDR3nt: TGTGCCAGCTCACCACGGGATGGTTCGGACGAGCCCCAGCATTTT

d_gene: .
v_gene: TRBV7-9
abundance: few
j_gene: TRBJ1-5
CDR3aa: CASSPPGGMSQPQHF
CDR3nt: TGTGCCAGCAGCCCTCCGGGGGGGATGAGTCAGCCCCAGCATTTT

d_gene: .
v_gene: TRBV25-1
abundance: .
j_gene: TRBJ2-2
CDR3aa: CASVGRNTGELFF
CDR3nt: TGTGCCAGCGTGGGGAGGAACACCGGGGAGCTGTTTTTT

d_gene: .
v_gene: TRBV11-2
abundance: .
j_gene: TRBJ2-5
CDR3aa: CASSKAGRRYQETQYF
CDR3nt: TGTGCCAGCAGCAAGGCCGGACGAAGGTACCAAGAGACCCAGTACTTC

d_gene: .
v_gene: TRBV6-1
abundance: .
j_gene: TRBJ2-7
CDR3aa: CASSEGGYEQYF
CDR3nt: TGTGCCAGCAGTGAAGGAGGGTACGAGCAGTACTTC

d_gene: TRBD2
v_gene: TRBV5-1
abundance: .
j_gene: TRBJ2-7
CDR3aa: CASSLLGGGNEQYF
CDR3nt: TGCGCCAGCAGCCTTTTGGGGGGAGGGAACGAGCAGTACTTC

d_gene: TRBD1
v_gene: TRBV30
abundance: once
j_gene: TRBJ2-6
CDR3aa: CAWGQAPSGANVLTF
CDR3nt: TGTGCCTGGGGACAGGCTCCCTCTGGGGCCAACGTCCTGACTTTC

d_gene: TRBD2
v_gene: TRBV7-2
abundance: .
j_gene: TRBJ2-2
CDR3aa: CASSSGLGTGELFF
CDR3nt: TGTGCCAGCAGCTCGGGACTAGGTACCGGGGAGCTGTTTTTT

d_gene: .
v_gene: TRBV7-2
abundance: .
j_gene: TRBJ2-3
CDR3aa: CASSLGGRASTDTQYF
CDR3nt: TGTGCCAGCAGCTTAGGAGGTCGGGCCAGCACAGATACGCAGTATTTT

d_gene: .
v_gene: TRBV5-4
abundance: .
j_gene: TRBJ2-1
CDR3aa: CASSLEGARGNEQFF
CDR3nt: TGTGCCAGCAGCTTGGAAGGCGCCCGGGGCAATGAGCAGTTCTTC

d_gene: TRBD1
v_gene: TRBV9
abundance: .
j_gene: TRBJ1-4
CDR3aa: CASSVSPINRGGLFF
CDR3nt: TGTGCCAGCAGCGTAAGCCCTATCAACAGGGGCGGACTGTTTTTT

d_gene: TRBD1
v_gene: TRBV7-8
abundance: once
j_gene: TRBJ1-2
CDR3aa: CASSSTRWGQGASGYTF
CDR3nt: TGTGCCAGCAGCTCCACTCGATGGGGACAGGGGGCGTCTGGCTACACCTTC

d_gene: TRBD2
v_gene: TRBV30
abundance: .
j_gene: TRBJ2-7
CDR3aa: CAWRFAAGEREQYF
CDR3nt: TGTGCCTGGAGATTCGCTGCGGGAGAACGTGAGCAGTACTTC